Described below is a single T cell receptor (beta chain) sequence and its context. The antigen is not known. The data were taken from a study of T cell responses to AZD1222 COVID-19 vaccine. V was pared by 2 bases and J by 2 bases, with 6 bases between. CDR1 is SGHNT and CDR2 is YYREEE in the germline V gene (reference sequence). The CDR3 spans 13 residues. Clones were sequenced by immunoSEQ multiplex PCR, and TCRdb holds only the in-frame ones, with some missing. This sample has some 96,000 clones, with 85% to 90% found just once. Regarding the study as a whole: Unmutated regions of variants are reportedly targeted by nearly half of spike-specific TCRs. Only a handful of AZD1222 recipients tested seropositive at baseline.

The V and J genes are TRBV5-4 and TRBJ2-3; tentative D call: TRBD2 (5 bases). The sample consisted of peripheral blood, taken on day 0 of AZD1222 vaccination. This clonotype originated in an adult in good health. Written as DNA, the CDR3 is TGTGCCAGCAGCTTTGACTACACAGATACGCAGTATTTT. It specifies CASSFDYTDTQYF.